Reported below is one T cell receptor beta chain. The antigen is undetermined. This sample was taken from a study of OX40 agonist ivuxolimab in advanced cancers. Study overall: Those treated in dose escalation had hepatocellular carcinoma, melanoma, renal cell cancer or head and neck cancer. The study, taken as a whole, reports: Both CD4+ and CD8+ T cell populations in blood had undergone clonal expansion by week 6 at 0.1 to 3.0 mg/kg.

Germline V lookup: CDR1 MRHNA, CDR2 SNTAGT. V gave up 3 bases and J gave up 2 bases; unmatched junction bases: 10. This CDR3 has 16 amino acids. Using immunoSEQ multiplex PCR, the repertoire was profiled, and TCRdb retains in-frame clones only, with some absent. The table records tens of thousands of clones, about 83% of them present only once. This specimen was CD4+ or CD8+ T cells sorted from blood, taken in a trial of the OX40 agonist ivuxolimab. This chain uses TRBV6-4 with TRBJ2-7; TRBD1 aligns across 7 bases. The clonotype originates from an adult with an advanced solid tumor such as melanoma, head and neck, liver or kidney cancer. DNA of the CDR3: TGTGCCAGCAGTGAAGTCAGGGGAAGGGGGCCCTACGAGCAGTACTTC. This gives the protein CASSEVRGRGPYEQYF.